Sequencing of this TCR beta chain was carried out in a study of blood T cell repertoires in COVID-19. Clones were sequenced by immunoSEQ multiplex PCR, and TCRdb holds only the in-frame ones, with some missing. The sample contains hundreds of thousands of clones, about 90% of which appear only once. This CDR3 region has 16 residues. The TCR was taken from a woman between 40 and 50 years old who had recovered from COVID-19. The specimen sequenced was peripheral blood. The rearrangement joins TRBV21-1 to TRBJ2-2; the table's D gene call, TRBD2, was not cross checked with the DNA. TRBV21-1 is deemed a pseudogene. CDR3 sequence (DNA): TGTGCCAGCAGCCCGCCTCTAGCGGGGGGGCACGGGGAGCTGTTTTTT. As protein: CASSPPLAGGHGELFF.